These T cell receptor beta chains were read from a single sample in a study of cytomegalovirus exposure and HLA in healthy donors. Assay: immunoSEQ multiplex PCR; the TCRdb copy retains only in-frame clones and omits some. The ten top clones account for 3% to 4%, within a sample of under 95,000 clones. Sequences were obtained from PBMCs. These receptors were obtained from a man aged 18 to 29 in good health and CMV-seropositive. Each CDR3 is given with its conserved first and last residue. The D gene is left open where the match is weak.

D gene,V gene,J gene,CDR3 DNA,CDR3 protein
TRBD1,TRBV18,TRBJ1-2,TGTGCCAGCTCACGGTCCGGGACAGCTGATAACTATGGCTACACCTTC,CASSRSGTADNYGYTF
NA,TRBV5-1,TRBJ1-2,TGCGCCAGCAGCTTGGCGGGTCGGTATGGCTACACCTTC,CASSLAGRYGYTF
NA,TRBV6-5,TRBJ1-2,TGTGCCAGCAGCCGGACACCTAACTATGGCTACACCTTC,CASSRTPNYGYTF
TRBD1,TRBV15,TRBJ1-5,TGTGCCACCAGCAGCCCCTGGACAGGGGAGGGACAGCCCCAGCATTTT,CATSSPWTGEGQPQHF
NA,TRBV18,TRBJ1-1,TGTGCCAGCTCATCGATACAGGGTAACACTGAAGCTTTCTTT,CASSSIQGNTEAFF
TRBD2,TRBV30,TRBJ2-7,TGTGCCTGGAGTACCGGGGGGTACTCCTACGAGCAGTACTTC,CAWSTGGYSYEQYF
TRBD1,TRBV28,TRBJ2-4,TGTGCCAGCAGTCGAAGGACAGGGGGCAGAATAGCCAAAAACATTCAGTACTTC,CASSRRTGGRIAKNIQYF
TRBD1,TRBV5-6,TRBJ1-1,TGTGCCAGCAGCTTCGATTTGGCCAGGGGGCGTTATACTGAAGCTTTCTTT,CASSFDLARGRYTEAFF
NA,TRBV6-1,TRBJ2-5,TGTGCCAGCAGTCAGCGACAGATCCAAGAGACCCAGTACTTC,CASSQRQIQETQYF
NA,TRBV14,TRBJ2-7,TGTGCCAGCAGCCCATTACTAGCTCCCTACGAGCAGTACTTC,CASSPLLAPYEQYF
TRBD1,TRBV10-3,TRBJ2-5,TGTGCCATCAGTGAGTCGACAGGGACGGAGACCCAGTACTTC,CAISESTGTETQYF
NA,TRBV5-4,TRBJ1-6,TGTGCCAGCAGCGTTGGAGGGGCTGGCAATTCACCCCTCCACTTT,CASSVGGAGNSPLHF
TRBD2,TRBV28,TRBJ2-7,TGTGCCAGCAGTTTATTTGCGCGGGGGGACTCCTACGAGCAGTACTTC,CASSLFARGDSYEQYF
TRBD1,TRBV7-3,TRBJ2-1,TGTGCCAGCAGTTCTACAGGGGGCAATCACAATGAGCAGTTCTTC,CASSSTGGNHNEQFF
NA,TRBV4-1,TRBJ2-1,TGCGCCAGCAGCCAAGGAAGCCAAGGGGATGAGCAGTTCTTC,CASSQGSQGDEQFF
NA,TRBV13,TRBJ2-5,TGTGCCAGCAGCTTAGCGAGGGCAGAACAAGAGACCCAGTACTTC,CASSLARAEQETQYF
NA,TRBV7-9,TRBJ2-1,TGTGCCAGCAGCCTAGTAGACTCCTACAATGAGCAGTTCTTC,CASSLVDSYNEQFF
TRBD1,TRBV27,TRBJ2-2,TGTGCCAGCAGTTTCGTTTACGGAACAGGGGGCGAAACCGGGGAGCTGTTTTTT,CASSFVYGTGGETGELFF
TRBD1,TRBV19,TRBJ2-2,TGTGCCAGTAGTAAACGGCCGGGACAGGGTACCGGGGAGCTGTTTTTT,CASSKRPGQGTGELFF
NA,TRBV5-1,TRBJ2-1,TGCGCCAGCAGCATGGGGGCCGGTGAGCAGTTCTTC,CASSMGAGEQFF
NA,TRBV11-3,TRBJ2-2,TGTGCCAGCAGCTTAGGGGGGAGGAGCCCCGGGGAGCTGTTTTTT,CASSLGGRSPGELFF
TRBD2,TRBV19,TRBJ2-3,TGTGCCAGTAGCCCGCCAGCGGGGACGTTTGGCACGCAGTATTTT,CASSPPAGTFGTQYF
TRBD2,TRBV13,TRBJ2-1,TGTGCCAGCAGCCCTCCCCGGGAAGCGGGAACGAGGAATGAGCAGTTCTTC,CASSPPREAGTRNEQFF
TRBD1,TRBV5-1,TRBJ2-7,TGCGCCAGCAGGATTGACAGGGACTACGAGCAGTACTTC,CASRIDRDYEQYF
TRBD1,TRBV19,TRBJ1-4,TGTGCCAGTAGTCGACAGGGCCGGAATGAAAAACTGTTTTTT,CASSRQGRNEKLFF
NA,TRBV20-1,TRBJ1-2,TGCAGTGCTAGTCCTAGCTTAGGCTACACCTTC,CSASPSLGYTF
NA,TRBV7-9,TRBJ2-1,TGTGCCAGCAGCTTAGGACAGGCCTACCTCCAGTTCTTC,CASSLGQAYLQFF
NA,TRBV5-7,TRBJ2-7,TGTGCCAGCAGCCGCCGGACAGTCTCCTACGAGCAGTACTTC,CASSRRTVSYEQYF
NA,TRBV2,TRBJ1-5,TGTGCCACCTCCAATTTTCCGGGACACGTAACCCGTGGCAATCAGCCCCAGCATTTT,CATSNFPGHVTRGNQPQHF
TRBD1,TRBV6-1,TRBJ2-5,TGTGCCAGCAGTGAACTACCGGACAGGGGGCTCTCGGAACAAGAGACCCAGTACTTC,CASSELPDRGLSEQETQYF
NA,TRBV5-1,TRBJ1-6,TGCGCCAGCAGTCCCGGTGTGGTTAGCTCCTATAATTCACCCCTCCACTTT,CASSPGVVSSYNSPLHF
NA,TRBV30,TRBJ2-5,TGTGCCGGGAGTGTACAACGAAACAGAAAAGAGACCCAGTACTTC,CAGSVQRNRKETQYF
TRBD2,TRBV7-7,TRBJ2-2,TGTGCTAGCACCCTTAGGGAGGGGAACACCGGGGAGCTGTTTTTT,CASTLREGNTGELFF
TRBD2,TRBV5-8,TRBJ2-7,TGTGCCAGCAGCACTGGGACTAGCGGAGAGCAGTACTTC,CASSTGTSGEQYF
TRBD1,TRBV11-1,TRBJ2-7,TGTGCCAGCAGCCCCAGAAGACAGGGGCCCTACGAGCAGTACTTC,CASSPRRQGPYEQYF
NA,TRBV19,TRBJ2-2,TGTGCCAGTAGTCCCTCGGGGGAGCTGTTTTTT,CASSPSGELFF
TRBD1,TRBV7-8,TRBJ1-2,TGTGCCAGCAGCACCCGACAGGGGGCGTTGGTCTATGGCTACACCTTC,CASSTRQGALVYGYTF
NA,TRBV28,TRBJ1-2,TGTGCCAGCAAGTTCCCGGGTGACTATGGCTACACCTTC,CASKFPGDYGYTF
NA,TRBV5-6,TRBJ1-5,TGTGCCAGCAGCGTGACCGGGAGAGGGACGCATCAGCCCCAGCATTTT,CASSVTGRGTHQPQHF
TRBD1,TRBV29-1,TRBJ1-5,TGCAGCGCTGGGGACAGGGTGGGTCAGCCCCAGCATTTT,CSAGDRVGQPQHF
NA,TRBV5-1,TRBJ2-1,TGCGCCAGCAGCTTGGGGCCCATTGTTATCAGGGACAATGAGCAGTTCTTC,CASSLGPIVIRDNEQFF
TRBD1,TRBV27,TRBJ1-1,TGTGCCAGCAGTTATCTATGGGACAGGGGGGTGGGGGGCACTGAAGCTTTCTTT,CASSYLWDRGVGGTEAFF
NA,TRBV5-6,TRBJ1-2,TGTGCCAGCAGCTTGGTGTCAGGAAGAAGGTCCGGCTACACCTTC,CASSLVSGRRSGYTF
TRBD2,TRBV6-5,TRBJ2-3,TGTGCCAGCAGTTACTCTACTAGCGGCACAGATACGCAGTATTTT,CASSYSTSGTDTQYF
NA,TRBV29-1,TRBJ1-1,TGCAGCGTTGGAGGTTTTAACACTGAAGCTTTCTTT,CSVGGFNTEAFF
NA,TRBV19,TRBJ1-4,TGTGCCAGTAGTGTGCAGGGAAATGAAAAACTGTTTTTT,CASSVQGNEKLFF
NA,TRBV19,TRBJ2-7,TGTGCCAGCTCTGTTACGGAGCGGGACGAGCAGTACTTC,CASSVTERDEQYF